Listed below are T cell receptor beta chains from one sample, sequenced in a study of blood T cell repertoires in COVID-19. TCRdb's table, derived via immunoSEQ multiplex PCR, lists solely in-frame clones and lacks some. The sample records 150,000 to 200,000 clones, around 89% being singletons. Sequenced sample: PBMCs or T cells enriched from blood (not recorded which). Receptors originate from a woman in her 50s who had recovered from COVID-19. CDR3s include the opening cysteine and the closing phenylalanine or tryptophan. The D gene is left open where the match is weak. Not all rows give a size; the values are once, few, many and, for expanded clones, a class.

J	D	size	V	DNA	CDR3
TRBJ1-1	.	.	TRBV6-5	TGTGCCAGCAAGATCGGGAACACTGAAGCTTTCTTT	CASKIGNTEAFF
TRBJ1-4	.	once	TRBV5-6	TGTGCCAGCAGCTCTCGTTGGGCGTCAACTAATGAAAAACTGTTTTTT	CASSSRWASTNEKLFF
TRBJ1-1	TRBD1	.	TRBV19	TGTGCCAGTAGTCCACAGGGGTTGAACACTGAAGCTTTCTTT	CASSPQGLNTEAFF
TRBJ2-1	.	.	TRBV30	TGTGCCTGGGGTAGTCCGACAGGCTCGGTGAATGAGCAGTTCTTC	CAWGSPTGSVNEQFF
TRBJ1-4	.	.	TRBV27	TGTGCCAGCAGCGAACAACATAATGAAAAACTGTTTTTT	CASSEQHNEKLFF
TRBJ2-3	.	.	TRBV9	TGTGCCAGCAGCGTAGCGAGCGGGCGGTCAGATACGCAGTATTTT	CASSVASGRSDTQYF
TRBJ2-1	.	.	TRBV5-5	TGTGCCAGCAGCCCTCAGGGAAACAATGAGCAGTTCTTC	CASSPQGNNEQFF
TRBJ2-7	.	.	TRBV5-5	TGTGCCAGCAGCGGCTTGCTGGGGCCTAGCGAGCAGTACTTC	CASSGLLGPSEQYF
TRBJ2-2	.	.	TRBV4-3	TGCGCCAGCAGCACTGACAGGTTAATCACCGGGGAGCTGTTTTTT	CASSTDRLITGELFF
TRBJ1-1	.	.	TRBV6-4	TGTGCCAGCAGCCAGGGGTCGAACACTGAAGCTTTCTTT	CASSQGSNTEAFF
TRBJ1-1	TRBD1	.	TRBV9	TGTGCCAGCAGCGTAGGTTCCAGGGGGAGGTCAGAAGCTTTCTTT	CASSVGSRGRSEAFF
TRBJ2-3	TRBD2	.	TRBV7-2	TGTGCCAGCAGCCTAGCGGGGGGAACAGATACGCAGTATTTT	CASSLAGGTDTQYF
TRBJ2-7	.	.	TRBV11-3	TGTGCCAGCAGCTTAGAGGAGTTCTACGAGCAGTACTTC	CASSLEEFYEQYF
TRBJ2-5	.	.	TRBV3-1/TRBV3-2	TGTGCCAGCAGCCAAGAGGTCTCGGGATCCAGAGGGGAGACCCAGTACTTC	CASSQEVSGSRGETQYF
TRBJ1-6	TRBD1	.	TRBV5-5	TGTGCCAGCAGGGGGACAGGGCATTCACCCCTCCACTTT	CASRGTGHSPLHF
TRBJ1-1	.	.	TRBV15	TGTGCCACCAGCAGAGCATACACTGAAGCTTTCTTT	CATSRAYTEAFF
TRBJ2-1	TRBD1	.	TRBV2	TGTGCCAGCAGCCTCGGGACAGGGGGTACCTACAATGAGCAGTTCTTC	CASSLGTGGTYNEQFF
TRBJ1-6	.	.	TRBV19	TGTGCCAGCCGAACAGGGTTGGCTTCACCCCTCCACTTT	CASRTGLASPLHF
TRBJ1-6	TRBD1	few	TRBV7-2	TGTGCCAGCAGCTTCGTCGACAGGGGCGATTCACCCCTCCACTTT	CASSFVDRGDSPLHF
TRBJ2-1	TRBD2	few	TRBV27	TGTGCCAGTGATAACCGACTAGCGGGGGGGAGCTCCTACAATGAGCAGTTCTTC	CASDNRLAGGSSYNEQFF
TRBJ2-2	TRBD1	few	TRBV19	TGTGCCAGTAGTACCCTCCCGGGACAGGCTGTGCACACCGGGGAGCTGTTTTTT	CASSTLPGQAVHTGELFF
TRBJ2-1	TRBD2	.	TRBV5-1	TGCGCCAGCAGCTTGGGTATTAGGGGACTAGCGGGGGAGAGCTCCTACAATGAGCAGTTCTTC	CASSLGIRGLAGESSYNEQFF
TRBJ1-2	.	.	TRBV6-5	TGTGCCAGCAGTCCCCCCTCTTCGGGGTCCTATGGCTACACCTTC	CASSPPSSGSYGYTF
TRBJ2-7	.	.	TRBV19	TGTGCCAGTAGTATAGGCAGCTACGAGCAGTACTTC	CASSIGSYEQYF
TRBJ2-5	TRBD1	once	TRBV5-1	TGCGCCAGCATTCCGGGGACAGGGGTCCAGACCCAGTACTTC	CASIPGTGVQTQYF
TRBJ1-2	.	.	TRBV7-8	TGTGCCAGCAGCCGAGGGAGGGAAGGGACCCTTGGGTCCACCTTC	CASSRGREGTLGSTF
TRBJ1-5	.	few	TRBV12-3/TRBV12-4	TGTGCCAGCAGTTGGGGCACCTATCAGCCCCAGCATTTT	CASSWGTYQPQHF
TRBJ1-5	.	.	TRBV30	TGTGCCTGGAGTGACAGGCGCAATCAGCCCCAGCATTTT	CAWSDRRNQPQHF
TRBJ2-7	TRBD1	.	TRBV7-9	TGTGCCAGCAGCTTATCCGGGACAGTCTACGAGCAGTACTTC	CASSLSGTVYEQYF
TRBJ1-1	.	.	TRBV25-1	TGTGCCAGCAGTGGTTACCGTAGTGAAGCTTTCTTT	CASSGYRSEAFF
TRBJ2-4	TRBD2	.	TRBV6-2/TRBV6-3	TGTGCCAGCAGTTACGGGACTAGCGGGGGATGGAACATTCAGTACTTC	CASSYGTSGGWNIQYF
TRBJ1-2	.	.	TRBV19	TGTGCCAGTAGTATGCGGGGGTTAAACTATGGCTACACCTTC	CASSMRGLNYGYTF
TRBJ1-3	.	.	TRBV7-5	TGTGCCAGAAGCTTATGGTGGACAGGAGAACCTGGAAACACCATATATTTT	CARSLWWTGEPGNTIYF
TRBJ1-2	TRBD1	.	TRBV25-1	TGTGCCAGCCTCCCCAAGACAGGGATGAGCTACACCTTC	CASLPKTGMSYTF
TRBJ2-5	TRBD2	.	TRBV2	TGTGCCAGCAGTGAAGAAAAGCGGGGGGGGAGTAAGACCCAGTACTTC	CASSEEKRGGSKTQYF
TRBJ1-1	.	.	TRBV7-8	TGTGCCAGCAGTTCGTGGGCGGGGAACACTGAAGCTTTCTTT	CASSSWAGNTEAFF
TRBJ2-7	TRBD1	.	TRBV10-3	TGTGCCACCGAGACAGGGGGCGCGTACGAGCAGTACTTC	CATETGGAYEQYF
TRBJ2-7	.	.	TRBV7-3	TGTGCCAGCAGCTCTCAGGGTTTTGTCGGCGAGCAGTACTTC	CASSSQGFVGEQYF
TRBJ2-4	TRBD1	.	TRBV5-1	TGCGCCAGCAGCCTGGACAGGGGGGGAACCAAAAACATTCAGTACTTC	CASSLDRGGTKNIQYF
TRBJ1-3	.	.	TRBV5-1	TGCGCCAGCAGCTTGGGGACACCCGGAAACACCATATATTTT	CASSLGTPGNTIYF
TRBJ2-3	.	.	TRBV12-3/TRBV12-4	TGTGCCAGCAGCTACACAGATACGCAGTATTTT	CASSYTDTQYF
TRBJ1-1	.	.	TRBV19	TGTGCCAGTAGTATAGGAGGCCCGGGGGAGAACACTGAAGCTTTCTTT	CASSIGGPGENTEAFF
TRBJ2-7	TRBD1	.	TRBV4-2	TGTGCCAGCAGCCGGGCCGGGACAGGATACTACGAGCAGTACTTC	CASSRAGTGYYEQYF